Below are 27 T cell receptor beta chains sequenced from a single sample in a study of cytomegalovirus exposure and HLA in healthy donors. It was with 60 Vbeta and 13 Jbeta primers that the PCR ran. TCRdb's copy holds only in-frame clones and misses some; the assay was immunoSEQ multiplex PCR. The sample has around 100,000 clones; around 85% are singletons. Sequencing input: PBMCs. The source is a man aged 18 to 35 in good health and CMV-seronegative.

The gene calls are TRBV27 and TRBJ1-1; D might be TRBD1 (5 bases). V lost 3 bases and J 5 bases, leaving 13 bases between the germline ends. The germline V gene has CDR1 MNHEY and CDR2 SMNVEV (reference sequence). This CDR3 comprises 14 residues. The CDR3 spells CASSFAPRGTEAFF. In DNA, the CDR3 is TGTGCCAGCAGTTTCGCACCCCGGGGGACTGAAGCTTTCTTT.

The V call is TRBV7-2, the J call TRBJ1-5, with a possible D match to TRBD1 (5 bases). The ends were cut back, 2 bases at V and 1 base at J, with 9 bases in the middle. Germline CDR1 SGHTA, CDR2 FQGNSA. The length of the CDR3 is 15 residues. CDR3 DNA: TGTGCCAGCAGCTTAACGGCAGGGAGCAATCAGCCCCAGCATTTT. Amino acids: CASSLTAGSNQPQHF. The whole variable domain, filled in from reference TRBV7-2 and TRBJ1-5, reads GAGVSQSPSNKVTEKGKDVELRCDPISGHTALYWYRQSLGQGLEFLIYFQGNSAPDKSGLPSDRFSAERTGGSVSTLTIQRTQQEDSAVYLCASSLTAGSNQPQHFGDGTRLSIL.

The chain recombines TRBV5-1 with TRBJ2-5; tentative D call: TRBD2 (5 bases). Trimming pared 3 bases from V and 4 bases from J, leaving 10 bases between. There are 13 residues in the CDR3. In germline, CDR1 is SGHRS, CDR2 YFSETQ. CDR3 nucleotide sequence: TGCGCCAGCAGCTCGACGGGATTAGAGACCCAGTACTTC. Its protein is CASSSTGLETQYF.

The rearrangement links TRBV7-9 to TRBJ2-7, with TRBD1 identical over 7 bases. The germline CDR1 and CDR2 sequences are SEHNR and FQNEAQ (reference sequence). J lost 3 bases, V lost 5 bases, and 7 bases had no gene match. CDR3 length: 14 amino acids. The CDR3 loop reads CASSHPGQNYEQYF. CDR3 bases: TGTGCCAGCAGCCATCCGGGACAGAACTACGAGCAGTACTTC.

The chain has TRBV28 and TRBJ1-1, with a tentative D call TRBD1 (6 bases). The CDR3 extends over 16 amino acids. Per the germline V gene, CDR1 is MDHEN and CDR2 is SYDVKM. Trimming stripped 6 bases from V and 3 bases from J, with 20 bases between. CDR3 in DNA: TGTGCCAGCAGACAAACAGGGCGGCAGGGAGACACTGAAGCTTTCTTT. Protein: CASRQTGRQGDTEAFF.

J is TRBJ1-4 and V is TRBV7-9; 10 bases map to TRBD1. The CDR3 length is 18 residues. Germline V gives CDR1 SEHNR, CDR2 FQNEAQ (reference sequence). V gave up 2 bases and J gave up 3 bases; unmatched junction bases: 9. The DNA of the CDR3 is TGTGCCAGCAGCTTATCCCCGGGACAGGGGCAAGCTAATGAAAAACTGTTTTTT. Protein product: CASSLSPGQGQANEKLFF.

The chain employs TRBV25-1 and TRBJ2-1; TRBD1 is a possible D gene (6 bases). V lost 2 bases and J 5 bases, leaving 10 bases between the germline ends. The germline gives CDR1 MGHDK, CDR2 SYGVNS. The CDR3 length is 14 residues. Here the CDR3 reads CASSEPTGNNEQFF. The CDR3 nucleotides are TGTGCCAGCAGTGAACCTACAGGGAACAATGAGCAGTTCTTC.

The chain has TRBV7-8 and TRBJ1-1; possible D gene TRBD1, 5 bases. The CDR3 has 15 residues. V lost 0 bases, J lost 3 bases, and 11 bases lay in between. The germline gives CDR1 SGHVS, CDR2 FQNEAQ. In DNA, the CDR3 is TGTGCCAGCAGCTTAGCAGGGGCAGCCCACACTGAAGCTTTCTTT. It is translated as CASSLAGAAHTEAFF.

The rearrangement joins TRBV10-1 to TRBJ2-3, with D tentatively TRBD2 (6 bases). This CDR3 is 16 amino acids long. The germline V and J ends were trimmed by 3 bases and 0 bases, with 13 bases remaining between them. CDR1 and CDR2 (germline): WNHNN, SYGVQD (reference sequence). Written as DNA, the CDR3 is TGCGCCAGCAGTGACATTGTAGCGGCTAGCACAGATACGCAGTATTTT. Its translation: CASSDIVAASTDTQYF.

The chain couples TRBV6-1 to TRBJ2-1, with unresolved D. CDR3 length: 13 residues. The V gene's germline CDR1 is MNHNS and CDR2 SASEGT. The V and J ends lost 7 bases and 7 bases respectively, with 14 bases between them. The CDR3 is CASTPRSANEQFF. The CDR3 bases are TGTGCCAGCACCCCCCGTTCAGCGAATGAGCAGTTCTTC.

In this sample, this clone turned up once. The V call is TRBV7-6, the J call TRBJ2-3, with 7 positions matching TRBD1. Losses at the gene ends were 6 bases for V and 1 base for J; bases not matched to a gene: 4. The V gene's germline CDR1 is SGHVS and CDR2 FNYEAQ. The CDR3 length is 14 residues. The CDR3 loop reads CASSSGQGTDTQYF. Here the CDR3 DNA reads TGTGCCAGCAGTTCCGGACAGGGCACAGATACGCAGTATTTT.

This clone occurred a few times. The chain couples TRBV6-1 to TRBJ2-1, with 9 bases lining up with TRBD2. The CDR3 loop spans 15 amino acids. V lost 6 bases to trimming and J lost 0 bases; unmatched junction nucleotides: 3. CDR1 and CDR2 from the germline V gene are MNHNS and SASEGT. In DNA, the CDR3 is TGTGCCAGCAGGACTAGCGGAAGCTCCTACAATGAGCAGTTCTTC. Its protein product is CASRTSGSSYNEQFF.

The chain employs TRBV19 and TRBJ2-1, with 8 bases aligning to TRBD1. The germline gives CDR1 LNHDA, CDR2 SQIVND (reference sequence). The CDR3 covers 15 residues. The ends lost 2 bases at V and 6 bases at J; junction bases unmatched: 6. The chain's CDR3 is CASSITPGGINEQFF. The CDR3 DNA follows: TGTGCCAGTAGTATAACCCCAGGGGGCATCAATGAGCAGTTCTTC.

The chain employs TRBV18 and TRBJ1-1; maybe TRBD1 (5 bases). The V gene's germline CDR1 is KGHSH and CDR2 LQKENI. CDR3 length: 16 amino acids. V was clipped by 0 bases and J by 3 bases, with 14 bases between them. CDR3: CASSPPVVRDYTEAFF. The CDR3 region has the DNA TGTGCCAGCTCACCACCGGTGGTCAGGGATTACACTGAAGCTTTCTTT.

The rearrangement links TRBV5-5 to TRBJ2-1; tentative D call: TRBD1 (5 bases). Germline lookup yields CDR1 SGHKS and CDR2 YYEKEE (reference sequence). V gave up 3 bases and J gave up 1 base, with 11 bases separating them. The CDR3 length is 15 residues. CDR3 protein: CASSSQGGSYNEQFF. Written as DNA, the CDR3 is TGTGCCAGCAGCTCCCAGGGTGGGTCCTACAATGAGCAGTTCTTC.

J is TRBJ2-3 and V is TRBV7-9; perhaps TRBD2 as D (6 bases). Per the germline V gene, CDR1 is SEHNR and CDR2 is FQNEAQ (reference sequence). The CDR3 covers 14 residues. Trimming cost V 5 bases and J 0 bases, with 9 bases left between them. CDR3 bases: TGTGCCAGCAGCCGGGGAGGAAGCACAGATACGCAGTATTTT. This translates into CASSRGGSTDTQYF.

The chain combines TRBV19 with TRBJ2-5; tentative D call: TRBD2 (6 bases). Per the germline V gene, CDR1 is LNHDA and CDR2 is SQIVND (reference sequence). Deletions cut 8 bases from V and 3 bases from J, with 19 bases between. This CDR3 has 15 residues. As DNA, the CDR3 is TGTGCCAGTCGCAAAAACCGGGAGCTTAAAGAGACCCAGTACTTC. Residues: CASRKNRELKETQYF.

This sequence joins TRBV9 and TRBJ2-7; 7 bases are shared with TRBD2. The germline V gene encodes CDR1 SGDLS and CDR2 YYNGEE. Germline trimming cut 0 bases from V and 1 base from J; bases unmatched to any gene: 4. CDR3 length: 15 amino acids. CDR3 sequence: CASSVGSSGSYEQYF. The CDR3 coding sequence is TGTGCCAGCAGCGTAGGGTCTAGCGGTTCCTACGAGCAGTACTTC. The whole variable domain, remainder taken from reference TRBV9 and TRBJ2-7, is DSGVTQTPKHLITATGQRVTLRCSPRSGDLSVYWYQQSLDQGLQFLIQYYNGEERAKGNILERFSAQQFPDLHSELNLSSLELGDSALYFCASSVGSSGSYEQYFGPGTRLTVT.

The J gene is TRBJ1-1, the V gene TRBV30; D call uncertain. V was pared by 0 bases and J by 4 bases, with 9 bases between. This CDR3 contains 13 residues. Looked up from germline, CDR1 is GTSNPN and CDR2 is SVGIG (reference sequence). The CDR3 loop reads CAWSVAAGTEAFF. Written as DNA, the CDR3 is TGTGCCTGGAGTGTGGCCGCGGGCACTGAAGCTTTCTTT.

In its sample, this clone was seen a few times. CDR3 DNA sequence: TGTGCCAGCACGCCGGGACTAGGTGCAGATACGCAGTATTTT. Translated: CASTPGLGADTQYF. V gene TRBV7-9 combines with J gene TRBJ2-3; TRBD2 agrees at 8 bases. This CDR3 is built from 14 residues. Trimming at V came to 7 bases and at J to 4 bases, leaving 7 bases not matched to a gene. Germline CDR1 is SEHNR and CDR2 is FQNEAQ (reference sequence). The full variable domain, rest sourced from reference TRBV7-9 and TRBJ2-3, is DTGVSQNPRHKITKRGQNVTFRCDPISEHNRLYWYRQTLGQGPEFLTYFQNEAQLEKSRLLSDRFSAERPKGSFSTLEIQRTEQGDSAMYLCASTPGLGADTQYFGPGTRLTVL.

The chain carries TRBV6-1 and TRBJ2-7, with TRBD1 as a possible D gene (6 bases). There are 18 residues in the CDR3. V dropped 1 base and J dropped 0 bases, with 19 bases sitting between them. Germline lookup yields CDR1 MNHNS and CDR2 SASEGT. Here the CDR3 reads CASSEVGTSYPSSYEQYF. In DNA, the CDR3 is TGTGCCAGCAGTGAAGTGGGGACATCCTACCCTTCCTCCTACGAGCAGTACTTC.

This clone was found a few times. J is TRBJ2-7 and V is TRBV6-1; 9 nucleotides align to TRBD1. J was trimmed by 3 bases and V by 8 bases; bases with no gene match: 5. The CDR3 loop spans 13 amino acids. Germline CDR1 reads MNHNS; CDR2 reads SASEGT. The CDR3 loop reads CASGGQGFYEQYF. Written as DNA, the CDR3 is TGTGCCAGCGGGGGACAGGGTTTCTACGAGCAGTACTTC.

This chain joins TRBV11-3 and TRBJ2-1; TRBD2 matches at 7 bases. Germline V gives CDR1 SGHNT, CDR2 YENEEA. Germline trimming cut 4 bases from V and 5 bases from J; bases unmatched to any gene: 8. The CDR3 spans 15 residues. CDR3 region: CASSSRASGNNEQFF. CDR3 nucleotides: TGTGCCAGCAGCTCAAGGGCTAGCGGAAACAATGAGCAGTTCTTC.

The chain has TRBV28 and TRBJ2-7; D unclear. The CDR3 sequence is 11 residues long. The germline V gene has CDR1 MDHEN and CDR2 SYDVKM. V was cut by 6 bases and J by 2 bases, with 5 bases left in between. Here the CDR3 reads CASSLTYEQYF. CDR3 nucleotide sequence: TGTGCCAGCAGCCTAACCTACGAGCAGTACTTC.

This chain joins TRBV9 and TRBJ2-5; D call uncertain. The CDR3 loop spans 12 amino acids. The V gene lost 4 bases and the J gene lost 6 bases, with 10 bases spanning the gap. Germline V gene sequence: CDR1 SGDLS, CDR2 YYNGEE. CDR3 sequence reads: CASSPSLKTQYF. The CDR3 coding sequence is TGTGCCAGCAGCCCCAGTCTGAAGACCCAGTACTTC.

The CDR3, as DNA: TGTGCCAGCAGTCATCCGGGAGTCGATGAGCAGTTCTTC. As protein: CASSHPGVDEQFF. The V gene is TRBV5-4, the J gene TRBJ2-1; maybe TRBD2 (6 bases). From germline, CDR1 is SGHNT and CDR2 YYREEE (reference sequence). V was trimmed by 5 bases and J by 8 bases, leaving 14 bases between them. The CDR3 extends over 13 amino acids.

This chain joins TRBV6-5 and TRBJ2-5; tentative D call: TRBD1 (7 bases). TRBJ2-7 explains the end of the DNA better; the J call may be wrong. This CDR3 has 16 residues. The germline gives CDR1 MNHEY, CDR2 SVGAGI. The CDR3 reads CASSLSPGGISYEQYF. The CDR3 nucleotides read TGTGCCAGCAGTTTGTCCCCAGGGGGGATCTCCTACGAGCAGTACTTC.